Listed here is a single T cell receptor (beta chain). As yet, its antigen is unknown. The source of the sample is a study of T cells in Graves' hyperthyroidism and ophthalmopathy. Study-wide results and caveats: With a median lead of approximately 6.4 months before onset, the model predicted ophthalmopathy.

RNA transcripts provided the source from which TCR beta CDR3 regions were amplified. First-round RT-PCR with HTBI primers amplified the TCR CDR3 region. TCRdb recomputed calls from the multiplex PCR reads with MiXCR, one row per CDR3 protein. In the table there are roughly 710,000 distinct CDR3 sequences, approximately 36% of which are singletons. The CDR3 is made up of 13 amino acids. V shed 7 bases and J shed 1 base, with 14 bases lying between them. Germline V lookup: CDR1 DFQATT, CDR2 SNEGSKA (reference sequence). The patients, who ranged from 18 to 65 in age, presented with newly diagnosed hyperthyroidism lasting under 2 months. Diagnoses rested on clinical symptoms, serum thyroxine and TRAb, thyroid ultrasound and orbital computed tomography.

V is TRBV20-1 and J is TRBJ2-7, with D possibly being TRBD1 (5 bases). The sequence derives from a woman between 40 and 50 years old with Graves' hyperthyroidism. Sequencing was done on a sample of blood. CDR3 in DNA: TGCAGTGGGGCACAGGTTGGGTCCTACGAGCAGTACTTC. This translates into CSGAQVGSYEQYF.